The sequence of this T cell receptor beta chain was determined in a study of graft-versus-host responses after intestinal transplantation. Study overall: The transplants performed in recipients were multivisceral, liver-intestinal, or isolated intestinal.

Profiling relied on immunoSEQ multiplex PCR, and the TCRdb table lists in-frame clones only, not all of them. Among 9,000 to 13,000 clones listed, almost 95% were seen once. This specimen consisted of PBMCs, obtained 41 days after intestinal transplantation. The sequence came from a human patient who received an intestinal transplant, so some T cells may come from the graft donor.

DNA for the CDR3: TGTGCCAGTACCTGGGGACCCTATGGCTACACCTTC. This encodes CASTWGPYGYTF. The chain recombines TRBV19 with TRBJ1-2, with D perhaps TRBD1 (5 bases). V shed 7 bases and J shed 4 bases, with 10 bases lying between them. CDR1 is LNHDA and CDR2 is SQIVND in the germline V gene (reference sequence). The CDR3 length is 12 residues.